Each of the 10 T cell receptor beta chains below was sequenced from the same sample in a study of shared clonotypes between healthy human individuals. Sequencing used immunoSEQ multiplex PCR; TCRdb keeps in-frame clones, though not all of them. The sample has around 700,000 clones, about 74% seen once. The sequenced sample was memory CD4+ T cells sorted from blood. This sample's subset: CD45RA-negative fraction. The receptors were gathered from a woman between 25 and 40 years old in good health.

This sequence joins TRBV30 and TRBJ2-3; TRBD1 agrees at 10 bases. The CDR3 is 15 amino acids. The germline V gene encodes CDR1 GTSNPN and CDR2 SVGIG (reference sequence). The J segment lost 2 bases and the V segment lost 7 bases, leaving 9 bases of the junction unmatched. The CDR3: CAYEETGGNTDTQYF. The DNA for the CDR3 is TGTGCCTACGAAGAGACAGGGGGCAACACAGATACGCAGTATTTT.

This chain links TRBV2 with TRBJ1-5; TRBD1 might be the D (6 bases). The CDR3 runs 13 residues. In germline, CDR1 is SNHLY, CDR2 FYNNEI. V was trimmed by 10 bases and J by 0 bases, leaving 10 bases between them. Here the CDR3 reads CAIRTVSNQPQHF. For the CDR3, the DNA is TGTGCCATCCGGACAGTTAGCAATCAGCCCCAGCATTTT.

V gene TRBV7-2 combines with J gene TRBJ2-1; D is unclear. Trimming cost V 1 base and J 9 bases, with 16 bases left between them. The CDR3 contains 15 residues. Germline loops: CDR1 SGHTA, CDR2 FQGNSA. This chain's CDR3 is CASSLDDLTSGEQFF. The CDR3 DNA reads as TGTGCCAGCAGCTTAGACGACCTCACCTCGGGTGAGCAGTTCTTC.

The genes are TRBV5-3 and TRBJ1-4; 10 positions match TRBD1. TRBV5-3 is classed as an ORF, of uncertain function. The V and J ends lost 2 bases and 6 bases, in that order; junction bases with no gene match: 13. The CDR3 has 18 amino acids. DNA for the CDR3: TGTGCCAGAAGCTTAACGGGACAGGGGCTCAGAGGAGATGAAAAACTGTTTTTT. This codes for CARSLTGQGLRGDEKLFF.

The chain recombines TRBV19 with TRBJ2-7; D unresolved. Germline-derived CDR1 and CDR2 are LNHDA and SQIVND (reference sequence). This CDR3 has 14 amino acids. V lost 3 bases and J lost 0, with 9 bases in between. The CDR3 sequence is CASSMGRTSYEQYF. In DNA, the CDR3 is TGTGCCAGTAGTATGGGCAGAACCTCCTACGAGCAGTACTTC.

The chain employs TRBV29-1 and TRBJ2-1; TRBD1 aligns across 10 bases. Germline lookup yields CDR1 SQVTM and CDR2 ANQGSEA. The CDR3 extends over 16 amino acids. V gave up 3 bases and J gave up 2 bases; unmatched junction bases: 7. CDR3 sequence (DNA): TGCAGCGTTGACCTAACCGGGACAGGGGCCTACAATGAGCAGTTCTTC. Amino acids: CSVDLTGTGAYNEQFF.

The rearrangement uses TRBV6-6 and TRBJ2-1; TRBD2 aligns across 8 bases. V gave up 4 bases and J gave up 4 bases; unmatched junction bases: 9. The CDR3 is made up of 16 amino acids. CDR1 MNHNY and CDR2 SVGAGI come from the germline V gene (reference sequence). DNA of the CDR3: TGTGCCAGCAGTTCTCGGATTAGCGGGACTTACAATGAGCAGTTCTTC. It yields the protein CASSSRISGTYNEQFF.

The chain links TRBV29-1 to TRBJ1-2, with a weak D call TRBD1 (5 bases). CDR3 length equals 14 residues. CDR1 is SQVTM and CDR2 is ANQGSEA in the germline V gene. The ends were cut back, 3 bases at V and 2 bases at J, with 13 bases in the middle. The CDR3 bases are TGCAGCGTTGATGGCCCGGGGCTCAACTATGGCTACACCTTC. Amino acid sequence: CSVDGPGLNYGYTF.

The V and J genes are TRBV9 and TRBJ1-6; 8 nucleotides agree with TRBD1. Germline CDR1 and CDR2: SGDLS and YYNGEE. The junction had 3 bases not matched to a gene; V was cut back by 2 bases and J by 8 bases. The CDR3 is 14 amino acids. CDR3 loop: CASSVLDRDSPLHF. The CDR3 bases are TGTGCCAGCAGCGTTCTGGACAGGGATTCACCCCTCCACTTT. The full variable domain, its missing parts supplied by reference TRBV9 and TRBJ1-6, is DSGVTQTPKHLITATGQRVTLRCSPRSGDLSVYWYQQSLDQGLQFLIQYYNGEERAKGNILERFSAQQFPDLHSELNLSSLELGDSALYFCASSVLDRDSPLHFGNGTRLTVT.

The rearrangement links TRBV28 to TRBJ1-5; 9 nucleotides line up with TRBD1. The junction had 8 bases not matched to a gene; V was cut back by 5 bases and J by 6 bases. Germline V gives CDR1 MDHEN, CDR2 SYDVKM. CDR3 size: 15 residues. The CDR3 region is CASSTTGQGIQPQHF. CDR3 nucleotide sequence: TGTGCCAGCAGTACAACGGGACAGGGAATTCAGCCCCAGCATTTT.